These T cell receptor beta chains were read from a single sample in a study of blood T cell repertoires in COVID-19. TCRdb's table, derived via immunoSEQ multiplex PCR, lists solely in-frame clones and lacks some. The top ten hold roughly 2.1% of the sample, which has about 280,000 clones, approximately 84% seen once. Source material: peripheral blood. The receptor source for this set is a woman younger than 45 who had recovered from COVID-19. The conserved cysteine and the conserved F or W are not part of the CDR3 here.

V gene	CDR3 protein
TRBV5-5	ASSGQQSSGANVLT
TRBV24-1	ATSDRTSGSFWF
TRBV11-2	ASSLLRGRAF
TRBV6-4	ASSDQGNTGELF
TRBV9	ASSVGGLLDTQY
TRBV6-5	ASSYSEQPNTGELF
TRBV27	ASSLGGEQY
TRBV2	ASSGTLGAGLNEQF
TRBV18	ASSLGTGASYEQY
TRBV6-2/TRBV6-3	ASSYHGQSSGNTIY
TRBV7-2	ASSLVEGFEAF
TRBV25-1	ASSIPGTGGEKLF
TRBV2	ASRSRLAGGRDTQY
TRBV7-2	ASSVGADTQY
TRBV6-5	ASSYTRREGRETQY
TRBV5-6	ASRNQLYYGYT
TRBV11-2	ASSFPTGTSGIQFYEQY
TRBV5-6	ASSSSEGPPVEQY
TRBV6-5	ASSLTGNEAF
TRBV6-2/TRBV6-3	ASSDWTFSSSYNEQF
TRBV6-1	ASSETDTGELF
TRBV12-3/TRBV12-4	ASNTQGDEAF
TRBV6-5	ASKKGLRDTQY
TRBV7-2	ASRRTSGTSTDTQY
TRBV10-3	AISETGSNTEAF
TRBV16	ASSQGSSYNEQF
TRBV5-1	ASSFGTGGYEQY
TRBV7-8	ASSLGGTQYNEQF
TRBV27	ASSFTSGIGEQF
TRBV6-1	ASSGGTGFLGEKLF
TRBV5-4	ASSSGTGRENEKLF
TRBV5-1	ASSSGTGYT
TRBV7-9	ASSLAGTQGGEAF
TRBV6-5	ASSIDRVGQPQH
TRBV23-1	VAGEAGNTIY
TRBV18	ASSPTQGSREKLF
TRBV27	ASSFVFGLSPLH
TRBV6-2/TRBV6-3	ASSLPYDRDEKLF
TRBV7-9	ASSTLSRTAF
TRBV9	ASSEQGDTQY
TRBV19	ASSLEGSYGYT
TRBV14	ASSQDRRLAPVTDTQY
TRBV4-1	ASSQDGTGTDTQY
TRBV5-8	ASSLDRDQPQH
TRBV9	ASSVAGGVYYEQY